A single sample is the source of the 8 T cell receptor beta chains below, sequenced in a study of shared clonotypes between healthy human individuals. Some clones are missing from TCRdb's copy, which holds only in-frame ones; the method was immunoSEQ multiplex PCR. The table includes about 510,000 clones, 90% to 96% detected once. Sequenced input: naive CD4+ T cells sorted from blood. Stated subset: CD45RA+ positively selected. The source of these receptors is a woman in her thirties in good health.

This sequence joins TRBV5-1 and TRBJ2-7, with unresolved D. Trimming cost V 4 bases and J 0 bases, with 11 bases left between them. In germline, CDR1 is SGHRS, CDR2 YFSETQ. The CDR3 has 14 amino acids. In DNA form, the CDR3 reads TGCGCCAGCAGCAACAGTGCTAGCTCCTACGAGCAGTACTTC. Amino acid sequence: CASSNSASSYEQYF.

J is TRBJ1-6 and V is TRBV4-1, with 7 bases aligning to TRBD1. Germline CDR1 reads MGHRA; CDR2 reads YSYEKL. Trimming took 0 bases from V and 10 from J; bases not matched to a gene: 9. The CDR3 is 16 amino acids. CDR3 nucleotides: TGCGCCAGCAGCCAAGATCTGACAGGGCGATCCTCACCCCTCCACTTT. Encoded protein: CASSQDLTGRSSPLHF.

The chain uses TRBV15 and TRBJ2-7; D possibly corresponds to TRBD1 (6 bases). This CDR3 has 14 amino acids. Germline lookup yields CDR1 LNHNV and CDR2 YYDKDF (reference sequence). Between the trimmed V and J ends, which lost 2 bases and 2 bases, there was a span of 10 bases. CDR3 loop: CATSRPGDPYEQYF. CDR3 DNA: TGTGCCACCAGCAGACCAGGGGACCCCTACGAGCAGTACTTC.

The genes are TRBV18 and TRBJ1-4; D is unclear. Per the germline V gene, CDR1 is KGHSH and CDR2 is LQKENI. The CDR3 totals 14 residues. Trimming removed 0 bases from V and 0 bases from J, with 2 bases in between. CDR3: CASSPPTTNEKLFF. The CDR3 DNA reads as TGTGCCAGCTCACCACCAACAACTAATGAAAAACTGTTTTTT.

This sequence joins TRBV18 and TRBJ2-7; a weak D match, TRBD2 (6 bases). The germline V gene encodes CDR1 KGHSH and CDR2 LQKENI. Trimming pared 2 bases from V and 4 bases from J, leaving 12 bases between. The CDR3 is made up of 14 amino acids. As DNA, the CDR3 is TGTGCCAGCTCACCAGAAGGCAGCGGGTACGAGCAGTACTTC. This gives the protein CASSPEGSGYEQYF.

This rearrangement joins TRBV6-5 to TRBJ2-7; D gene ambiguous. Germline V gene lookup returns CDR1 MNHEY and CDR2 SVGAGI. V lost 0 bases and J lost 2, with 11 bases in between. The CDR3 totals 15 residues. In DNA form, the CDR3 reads TGTGCCAGCAGTTACTCTTACAGCAGTGCCTACGAGCAGTACTTC. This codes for CASSYSYSSAYEQYF.

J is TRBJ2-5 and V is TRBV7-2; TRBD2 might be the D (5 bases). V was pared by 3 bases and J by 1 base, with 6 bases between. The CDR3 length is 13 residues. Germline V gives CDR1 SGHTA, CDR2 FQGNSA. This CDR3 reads CASSFTSQETQYF. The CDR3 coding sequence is TGTGCCAGCAGCTTTACTAGCCAAGAGACCCAGTACTTC.

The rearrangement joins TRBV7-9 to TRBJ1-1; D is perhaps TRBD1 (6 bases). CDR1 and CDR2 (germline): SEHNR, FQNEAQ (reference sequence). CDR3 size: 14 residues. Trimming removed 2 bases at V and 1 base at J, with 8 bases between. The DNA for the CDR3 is TGTGCCAGCAGCTTAAGACAGGCGAACACTGAAGCTTTCTTT. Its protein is CASSLRQANTEAFF. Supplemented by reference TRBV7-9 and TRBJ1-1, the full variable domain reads DTGVSQNPRHKITKRGQNVTFRCDPISEHNRLYWYRQTLGQGPEFLTYFQNEAQLEKSRLLSDRFSAERPKGSFSTLEIQRTEQGDSAMYLCASSLRQANTEAFFGQGTRLTVV.